This T cell receptor beta chain was captured in a study of T cells in Graves' hyperthyroidism and ophthalmopathy. Study-level background: Before any treatment, at initial diagnosis, peripheral blood was collected.

The CDR3 regions of TCR beta were amplified from RNA transcripts. Initially, a first-round RT-PCR of the TCR CDR3 employed the HTBI primer set. TCRdb reprocessed the multiplex PCR reads with MiXCR, giving one entry per CDR3 protein. Of fewer than 550,000 distinct CDR3 sequences in the sample, approximately 24% were seen once. Patients affected by ophthalmopathy presented a Clinical Activity Score of at least 3, a NOSPECS grade of at least 4, and disease duration below 3 months. The CDR3 runs 14 residues. Looked up from germline, CDR1 is LNHNV and CDR2 is YYDKDF (reference sequence). V was pared by 6 bases and J by 0 bases, with 11 bases between.

Sequenced sample: blood. This chain joins TRBV15 and TRBJ1-1; D uncertain. This sequence was found in a woman aged 25 to 39 with Graves' ophthalmopathy. This CDR3 reads CATRQSKMNTEAFF. The CDR3 region has the DNA TGTGCCACCAGACAGTCTAAGATGAACACTGAAGCTTTCTTT.